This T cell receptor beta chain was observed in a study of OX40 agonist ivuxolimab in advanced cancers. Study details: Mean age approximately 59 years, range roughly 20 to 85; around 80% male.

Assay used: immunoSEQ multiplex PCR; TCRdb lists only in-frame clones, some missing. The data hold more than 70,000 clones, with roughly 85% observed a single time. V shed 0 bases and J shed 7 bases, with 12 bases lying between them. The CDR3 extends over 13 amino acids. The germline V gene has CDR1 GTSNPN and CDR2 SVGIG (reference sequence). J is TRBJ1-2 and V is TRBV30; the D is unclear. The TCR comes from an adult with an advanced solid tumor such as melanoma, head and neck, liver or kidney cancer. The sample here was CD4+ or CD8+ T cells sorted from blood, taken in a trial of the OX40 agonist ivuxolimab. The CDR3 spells CAWSVGPGGGYTF. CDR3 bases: TGTGCCTGGAGTGTGGGTCCCGGCGGTGGCTACACCTTC.